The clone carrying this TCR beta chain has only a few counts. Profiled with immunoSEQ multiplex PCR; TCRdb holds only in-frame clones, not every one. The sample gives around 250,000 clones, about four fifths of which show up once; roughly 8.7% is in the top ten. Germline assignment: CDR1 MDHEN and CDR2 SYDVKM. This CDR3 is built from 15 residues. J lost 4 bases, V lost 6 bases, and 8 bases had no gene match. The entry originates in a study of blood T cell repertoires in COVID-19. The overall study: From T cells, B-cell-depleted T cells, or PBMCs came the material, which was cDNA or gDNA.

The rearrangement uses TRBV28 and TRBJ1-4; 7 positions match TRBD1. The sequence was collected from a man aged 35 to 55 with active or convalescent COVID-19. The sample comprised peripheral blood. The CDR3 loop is CASSVLGQNNEKLFF. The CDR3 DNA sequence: TGTGCCAGCAGCGTCCTGGGACAGAATAATGAAAAACTGTTTTTT.